This T cell receptor (beta chain) was obtained from a study of T cell responses to AZD1222 COVID-19 vaccine. The study, taken as a whole, reports: Of the AZD1222 recipients, only six or seven were seropositive at baseline. Spike-specific TCR breadth and depth grew following two AZD1222 doses.

Looked up from germline, CDR1 is SGHTA and CDR2 is FQGTGA. This CDR3 comprises 15 residues. V gave up 5 bases and J gave up 7 bases, with 15 bases separating them. In regard to this clone: Its cognate antigen is unknown.

Produced via immunoSEQ multiplex PCR; TCRdb's table is partial and in-frame only. Of 110,000 to 150,000 clones in the sample, approximately 92% are singletons; the top ten hold around 1.7%. The rearrangement links TRBV7-3 to TRBJ1-6; D perhaps matches TRBD1 (6 bases). Sequencing used peripheral blood, obtained on day 0 of AZD1222 vaccination. The sequence came from an adult in good health. This chain's CDR3 is CASSARGGANSPLHF. In DNA form, the CDR3 reads TGTGCCAGCAGCGCGAGAGGGGGGGCAAATTCACCCCTCCACTTT.